Sequencing of this T cell receptor (beta chain) was carried out in a study of T cell repertoires in cytomegalovirus infection (dated by TCRdb to between 2019 and 2020). As for the study more broadly: Alongside well-studied HLA-B-restricted epitopes, the peptide stimulations were aimed at recently identified HLA-C-restricted CMV epitopes, whose presentation resists viral immunomodulation. The HLA type of each donor mattered for the analysis, because public TCR beta signatures pointed to carriage of CMV infection along with the matching HLA type.

TCRdb shows the sequencer as Illumina HiSeq 1500. The public reads were reprocessed in TCRdb via fastp at Q25 and MiXCR, keeping in-frame beta chains. Rows matching on CDR3 protein sequence are summarized as one entry with the most common DNA and genes. The sample yields under 300,000 distinct CDR3 sequences; approximately 22% were counted once. Roughly 19% of the sample is taken by the ten largest. The intended sense of this specimen's treatment or condition label: in vitro stimulation with specific CMV peptide epitopes to enrich CMV-specific T cells. This clonotype was seen repeatedly, ten times or more. Its antigen is unknown. Base qualities are missing; no much larger clone stands one base away. The CDR3 sequence holds 14 residues, the cysteine and phenylalanine included. Solely the CDR3 DNA is kept, with 42 bases framed from the first base. The V end gives up 5 bases and the J end 8 bases, leaving 9 bases in the junction not matched to a gene. The germline V gene gives CDR1 as SGHVS and CDR2 as FQNEAQ.

Findings and caveats that apply to the study as a whole: Cumulative frequency of public TCR beta family members discriminated carriers of CMV infection plus the relevant HLA type in this cohort and an independent roughly 320-donor cohort. In the ex vivo response, HLA-C-restricted CMV-specific TCR beta clonotypes were dominant, and in two of eight donors the single most frequent clonotype came from this HLA-C-restricted group.

The origin of this receptor is a human donor in good health (CMV status not recorded). Some clones in this sample may be carry-over from other donors' samples. The chain employs TRBV7-8 and TRBJ1-2, with TRBD1 identical over 9 junction bases. The sample consisted of cultured PBMCs, taken from culture after CMV antigen stimulation. The CDR3: CASSPRQGVWGYTF. The DNA sequence is TGTGCCAGCAGCCCTCGACAGGGGGTGTGGGGCTACACCTTC.